This is a list of T cell receptor beta chains from one sample in a study of type 1 regulatory T cells. MiXCR was run by TCRdb on the reads, yielding one entry per CDR3 protein. The table records roughly 21,000 distinct CDR3 sequences, less than 60% of them present only once. Their antigens are not known. Sequenced sample: cultured T cells, either the whole culture or a sorted T cell fraction (not recorded which). The receptors stem from a human donor in good health. The CDR3 runs from the conserved cysteine through the conserved F or W. The order of the fields is V gene, J gene, clone size, D gene, CDR3 DNA, CDR3 protein. A D gene is named only where the DNA matches it firmly. Clone size is stated in some rows and not others, as once, few, many or a class when expanded.

v_gene: TRBV4-2; j_gene: TRBJ2-5; abundance: NA; d_gene: NA; CDR3nt: TGTGCCAGCAGCCAAGCGGTAGGGAACCAAGAGACCCAGTACTTC; CDR3aa: CASSQAVGNQETQYF
v_gene: TRBV18; j_gene: TRBJ2-5; abundance: few; d_gene: NA; CDR3nt: TGTGCCAGCTCACCACTCGTCGAAATGGAGACCCAGTACTTC; CDR3aa: CASSPLVEMETQYF
v_gene: TRBV6-5; j_gene: TRBJ1-5; abundance: few; d_gene: NA; CDR3nt: TGTGCCAGCAGTCCAACGCAGGGTTTGAGTCAGCCCCAGCATTTT; CDR3aa: CASSPTQGLSQPQHF
v_gene: TRBV5-1; j_gene: TRBJ2-1; abundance: once; d_gene: NA; CDR3nt: TGCGCCAGCCAGAGCGGACAAACCTACAATGAGCAGTTCTTC; CDR3aa: CASQSGQTYNEQFF
v_gene: TRBV4-1; j_gene: TRBJ2-5; abundance: few; d_gene: NA; CDR3nt: TGCGCCAGCAGCCAGGAGGAGTCGGAGACCCAGTACTTC; CDR3aa: CASSQEESETQYF
v_gene: TRBV5-1; j_gene: TRBJ2-5; abundance: medium-sized; d_gene: TRBD2; CDR3nt: TGCGCCAGCAGCTGGGGGACTAGCGCACAAGAGACCCAGTACTTC; CDR3aa: CASSWGTSAQETQYF
v_gene: TRBV6-1; j_gene: TRBJ2-1; abundance: once; d_gene: NA; CDR3nt: TGTGCCAGCAGGAGGGGTTCTGCGTTGGGCAATGAGCAGTTCTTC; CDR3aa: CASRRGSALGNEQFF
v_gene: TRBV27; j_gene: TRBJ1-5; abundance: NA; d_gene: TRBD1; CDR3nt: TGTGCCAGCGGCCAACAGGGGCCCTATCAGCCCCAGCATTTT; CDR3aa: CASGQQGPYQPQHF
v_gene: TRBV4-1; j_gene: TRBJ2-1; abundance: few; d_gene: TRBD1; CDR3nt: TGCGCCAGCAGCCAAGATATCGGGACAGCCTCCTACAATGAGCAGTTCTTC; CDR3aa: CASSQDIGTASYNEQFF
v_gene: TRBV20-1; j_gene: TRBJ2-2; abundance: many; d_gene: TRBD2; CDR3nt: TGCAGTGGAGGACTAGCGGGGGATCGGACCGGGGAGCTGTTTTTT; CDR3aa: CSGGLAGDRTGELFF
v_gene: TRBV6-6; j_gene: TRBJ2-7; abundance: medium-sized; d_gene: NA; CDR3nt: TGTGCCAGCAGTCTCTTGGATAGGAGATCCTACGAGCAGTACTTC; CDR3aa: CASSLLDRRSYEQYF
v_gene: TRBV7-2; j_gene: TRBJ1-1; abundance: medium-sized; d_gene: NA; CDR3nt: TGTGCCAGCAGCTTGAGGGGGGACACTGAAGCTTTCTTT; CDR3aa: CASSLRGDTEAFF
v_gene: TRBV20-1; j_gene: TRBJ2-7; abundance: NA; d_gene: NA; CDR3nt: TGCAGTGCTAGAGGAATTTACGAGCAGTACTTC; CDR3aa: CSARGIYEQYF
v_gene: TRBV20-1; j_gene: TRBJ1-5; abundance: NA; d_gene: TRBD1; CDR3nt: TGCAGTGCTAGAGCTCGTCATGGGGACAGCAATCAGCCTCAGCATTTT; CDR3aa: CSARARHGDSNQPQHF
v_gene: TRBV4-3; j_gene: TRBJ1-2; abundance: many; d_gene: NA; CDR3nt: TGCGCCAGCAGCCGCACGCTAACCCATAACTATGGCTACACCTTC; CDR3aa: CASSRTLTHNYGYTF
v_gene: TRBV4-3; j_gene: TRBJ2-7; abundance: NA; d_gene: TRBD2; CDR3nt: TGCGCCAGCAGCCAAGGTACCCTAGCGGGGGCTTACGAGCAGTACTTC; CDR3aa: CASSQGTLAGAYEQYF
v_gene: TRBV27; j_gene: TRBJ2-1; abundance: NA; d_gene: NA; CDR3nt: TGTGCCAGCAGTTTACACGTCTTCCCCAGGGATTCATACAATGAGCAGTTCTTC; CDR3aa: CASSLHVFPRDSYNEQFF
v_gene: TRBV20-1; j_gene: TRBJ2-3; abundance: NA; d_gene: TRBD2; CDR3nt: TGCAGTGCTAGAGGCCCGTGGACTAGCGGCGCCTCGGCAGATACGCAGTATTTT; CDR3aa: CSARGPWTSGASADTQYF
v_gene: TRBV5-1; j_gene: TRBJ2-2; abundance: once; d_gene: TRBD2; CDR3nt: TGCGCCAGCAGCTCTTATCCCCTAGCGGGGGGGCCCCTAAGCGCCGGGGAGCTGTTTTTT; CDR3aa: CASSSYPLAGGPLSAGELFF
v_gene: TRBV4-1; j_gene: TRBJ1-6; abundance: medium-sized; d_gene: NA; CDR3nt: TGCGCCAGCAGCCAAGAAGCAGCGTCCAATAATTCACCCCTCCACTTT; CDR3aa: CASSQEAASNNSPLHF
v_gene: TRBV7-9; j_gene: TRBJ2-7; abundance: NA; d_gene: TRBD1; CDR3nt: TGTGCCAGCAGCTTAGCGGGGGGGACAGGGGCATTGAACGAGCAGTACTTC; CDR3aa: CASSLAGGTGALNEQYF
v_gene: TRBV6-6; j_gene: TRBJ1-1; abundance: NA; d_gene: NA; CDR3nt: TGTGCCAGCAGTTACTACGGGGATATAGGTTTCTTT; CDR3aa: CASSYYGDIGFF
v_gene: TRBV19; j_gene: TRBJ1-5; abundance: once; d_gene: NA; CDR3nt: TGTGCCAGTAGTACCCAGGACGTTCAGCCCCAGCATTTT; CDR3aa: CASSTQDVQPQHF
v_gene: TRBV24-1; j_gene: TRBJ1-2; abundance: NA; d_gene: NA; CDR3nt: TGTGCCACCAGTGATTCCGCCAAAGGTACTATGGGCTACACCTTC; CDR3aa: CATSDSAKGTMGYTF
v_gene: TRBV15; j_gene: TRBJ2-2; abundance: NA; d_gene: NA; CDR3nt: TGTGCCACCAGCTTGGGCCGGGGGGCCCAGAACACCGGGGAGCTGTTTTTT; CDR3aa: CATSLGRGAQNTGELFF
v_gene: TRBV5-1; j_gene: TRBJ1-4; abundance: many; d_gene: NA; CDR3nt: TGCGCCAGCAGCTGGACTACCGGGACTAGGGCTGAAAAACTGTTTTTT; CDR3aa: CASSWTTGTRAEKLFF
v_gene: TRBV30; j_gene: TRBJ1-2; abundance: few; d_gene: TRBD1; CDR3nt: TGTGCCTGGCACCGGGACAGCTCCTATGGCTACACCTTC; CDR3aa: CAWHRDSSYGYTF
v_gene: TRBV3-1; j_gene: TRBJ2-7; abundance: few; d_gene: NA; CDR3nt: TGTGCCAGCAGTCGGATACGAAGCTCCTACGAGCAGTACTTC; CDR3aa: CASSRIRSSYEQYF
v_gene: TRBV19; j_gene: TRBJ1-1; abundance: NA; d_gene: NA; CDR3nt: TGTGCCAGTGAGGACCGGGCGGGTCACACTGAAGCTTTCTTT; CDR3aa: CASEDRAGHTEAFF
v_gene: TRBV12-3/TRBV12-4; j_gene: TRBJ2-2; abundance: few; d_gene: NA; CDR3nt: TGTGCCAGCAGTTTGCGGGGCAGCCTCACCGGGGAGCTGTTTTTT; CDR3aa: CASSLRGSLTGELFF
v_gene: TRBV28; j_gene: TRBJ1-5; abundance: NA; d_gene: NA; CDR3nt: TGTGCCAGCAGTTTGCCAGATTATAGCAATCAGCCCCAGCATTTT; CDR3aa: CASSLPDYSNQPQHF
v_gene: TRBV3-1; j_gene: TRBJ1-6; abundance: few; d_gene: NA; CDR3nt: TGTGCCAGCAGCCGGCTCGCCACTAATTCACCCCTCCACTTT; CDR3aa: CASSRLATNSPLHF
v_gene: TRBV10-3; j_gene: TRBJ2-7; abundance: NA; d_gene: NA; CDR3nt: TGTGCCATCAGTACTCAGGTTACCTACGAGCAGTACTTC; CDR3aa: CAISTQVTYEQYF
v_gene: TRBV9; j_gene: TRBJ2-1; abundance: NA; d_gene: TRBD2; CDR3nt: TGTGCCAGCAGCTACACTAGCGGTAGTTACAATGAGCAGTTCTTC; CDR3aa: CASSYTSGSYNEQFF
v_gene: TRBV6-6; j_gene: TRBJ2-7; abundance: few; d_gene: NA; CDR3nt: TGTGCCAGCAGTTTTGGCACCCGGCGAGAGGAGCAGTACTTC; CDR3aa: CASSFGTRREEQYF
v_gene: TRBV20-1; j_gene: TRBJ2-1; abundance: NA; d_gene: TRBD2; CDR3nt: TGCAGTGGCGATATAGCGGGGGCGGGCAATGAGCAGTTCTTC; CDR3aa: CSGDIAGAGNEQFF
v_gene: TRBV30; j_gene: TRBJ1-4; abundance: NA; d_gene: NA; CDR3nt: TGTGCCTGGAGTCGCTCGGGACAAGACGAAAAACTGTTTTTT; CDR3aa: CAWSRSGQDEKLFF
v_gene: TRBV20-1; j_gene: TRBJ1-5; abundance: NA; d_gene: NA; CDR3nt: TGCAGTGCTAGAGATGGGGCGACATTGAGCAATCAGCCCCAGCATTTT; CDR3aa: CSARDGATLSNQPQHF
v_gene: TRBV7-9; j_gene: TRBJ2-3; abundance: once; d_gene: TRBD2; CDR3nt: TGTGCCAGCAGCTCTAGCGGGGGCAGCACAGATACGCAGTATTTT; CDR3aa: CASSSSGGSTDTQYF
v_gene: TRBV20-1; j_gene: TRBJ2-5; abundance: few; d_gene: TRBD2; CDR3nt: TGCAGTGCTTCCGGGACTAGCGGGGGGCAGATGAAGACCCAGTACTTC; CDR3aa: CSASGTSGGQMKTQYF
v_gene: TRBV6-5; j_gene: TRBJ1-5; abundance: few; d_gene: NA; CDR3nt: TGTGCCAGCAGCCCCGGTGGCTTCAATCAGCCCCAGCATTTT; CDR3aa: CASSPGGFNQPQHF
v_gene: TRBV10-3; j_gene: TRBJ1-1; abundance: few; d_gene: NA; CDR3nt: TGTGCCATCAGTACCGGGACTCTGAACACTGAAGCTTTCTTT; CDR3aa: CAISTGTLNTEAFF
v_gene: TRBV20-1; j_gene: TRBJ2-4; abundance: NA; d_gene: NA; CDR3nt: TGCAGTGCTAAGCCCCCCGTTCGCCGAGGAAACATTCAGTACTTC; CDR3aa: CSAKPPVRRGNIQYF
v_gene: TRBV7-3; j_gene: TRBJ1-1; abundance: NA; d_gene: NA; CDR3nt: TGTGCCAGCAGCCCATCGGGGGGGGTTGTCGACACTGAAGCTTTCTTT; CDR3aa: CASSPSGGVVDTEAFF
v_gene: TRBV5-5; j_gene: TRBJ2-7; abundance: medium-sized; d_gene: TRBD1; CDR3nt: TGTGCCAGCAGCTTGGTTGGCAGGGGGATCTCCTACGAGCAGTACTTC; CDR3aa: CASSLVGRGISYEQYF
v_gene: TRBV30; j_gene: TRBJ1-5; abundance: few; d_gene: NA; CDR3nt: TGTGCCTGGAGTCCGATGGGTCTTAGCAATCAGCCCCAGCATTTT; CDR3aa: CAWSPMGLSNQPQHF
v_gene: TRBV4-2; j_gene: TRBJ2-3; abundance: NA; d_gene: NA; CDR3nt: TGTGCCAGCAGCCAAGGTGGGGATACGCAGTATTTT; CDR3aa: CASSQGGDTQYF
v_gene: TRBV4-2; j_gene: TRBJ1-2; abundance: NA; d_gene: TRBD1; CDR3nt: TGTGTCAGCAGCCAAGGAGGGACAGACTATGGCTACACCTTC; CDR3aa: CVSSQGGTDYGYTF
v_gene: TRBV3-1; j_gene: TRBJ2-7; abundance: NA; d_gene: TRBD1; CDR3nt: TGTGCCAGCAGCCAATGGACAGGGGCGTCCTACGAGCAGTACTTC; CDR3aa: CASSQWTGASYEQYF
v_gene: TRBV19; j_gene: TRBJ1-1; abundance: NA; d_gene: TRBD1; CDR3nt: TGTGCCAGTAGTCTAATACCCGGGACAGCGAACACTGAAGCTTTCTTT; CDR3aa: CASSLIPGTANTEAFF
v_gene: TRBV6-6; j_gene: TRBJ1-6; abundance: NA; d_gene: NA; CDR3nt: TGTGCCAGCAGATGGGACTCGGGGTCACCCCTCCACTTT; CDR3aa: CASRWDSGSPLHF
v_gene: TRBV7-3; j_gene: TRBJ1-2; abundance: NA; d_gene: TRBD1; CDR3nt: TGTGCCAGCAGCTTAAGTGTGGGACAGGTCTATGGCTACACCTTC; CDR3aa: CASSLSVGQVYGYTF
v_gene: TRBV11-2; j_gene: TRBJ2-7; abundance: NA; d_gene: TRBD2; CDR3nt: TGTGCCAGCAGCCCGACTAGCGGGGGGGCCTGGGAGCAGTACTTC; CDR3aa: CASSPTSGGAWEQYF
v_gene: TRBV7-2; j_gene: TRBJ2-1; abundance: medium-sized; d_gene: NA; CDR3nt: TGTGCCAGCAGCTTAGAGGCCAGGACCATTAGGGAGCAGTTCTTC; CDR3aa: CASSLEARTIREQFF